Sequencing of this TCR beta chain was carried out in a study of Ad26.COV2.S vaccination and SARS-CoV-2 variants. Sequencing was performed with immunoSEQ multiplex PCR; in TCRdb, only in-frame clones are kept and a portion is missing. The sample has about 350,000 clones, about 92% seen once. Germline V gene data show CDR1 as SQVTM and CDR2 as ANQGSEA. The V end lost 8 bases, the J end lost 1 base, and 14 bases lay between the germline ends. The CDR3 runs 13 residues. Concerning this clone itself: What it recognizes is unknown.

Whole-study results and caveats: Relative to placebo recipients, vaccine recipients exhibited elevated spike-specific TCR breadth. The TCR breadth and depth analyses may have understated or missed part of the total T cell responses. Whether participants received vaccine or placebo, their non-spike TCR breadth was similar. CD8+ and CD4+ T cells specific for spike reportedly responded with substantial breadth after vaccination.

The sample in question was peripheral blood, obtained after recovery from COVID-19. The V call is TRBV29-1, the J call TRBJ1-1; possible D gene TRBD1, 6 bases. The receptor was isolated from a human donor who had recovered from COVID-19. CDR3 DNA: TGCAGCACGACCGGGACACGGAACACTGAAGCTTTCTTT. As protein: CSTTGTRNTEAFF.